This record covers a single T cell receptor (beta chain). Its antigen is unknown. TCRdb itself ran the reads through MiXCR, one entry per CDR3 protein. The sample consists of 60,000 to 75,000 distinct CDR3 sequences, 20% of them appearing once. The data originate from a study of type 1 regulatory T cells. From germline, CDR1 is SGHRS and CDR2 YFSETQ. This CDR3 is built from 13 residues. The V segment lost 4 bases and the J segment 11 bases; nucleotides outside the gene matches: 10. General observations from the study: Tr1 cells had a more restricted TCR repertoire than non-Tr1 cells.

The clonotype was recovered from a human donor in good health. Specimen: cultured type 1 regulatory T (Tr1) cells, either the whole culture or a sorted fraction (not recorded which). The chain uses TRBV5-1 and TRBJ1-1, with 8 bases identical to TRBD1. This CDR3 is CASSLTSDREAFF. CDR3 DNA sequence: TGCGCCAGCAGCCTGACTTCGGACAGGGAGGCTTTCTTT.